The present T cell receptor beta chain was sequenced within a study of T-cell reconstitution after alpha-beta-depleted transplantation in children (dated by TCRdb to the mid-2010s). With respect to the entire study: Using TCR repertoire profiling, the study quantitatively followed how T-cell immune reconstitution unfolded in children after TCRalphabeta/CD19-depleted allogeneic hematopoietic cell transplantation.

Libraries were built with PCR. The listed sequencing device is Illumina HiSeq 2500. TCR libraries were prepared with molecular barcoding, using unique molecular identifiers to normalize TCRbeta repertoire quantification. Through fastp at Q25 and MiXCR, TCRdb rebuilt clones from the public reads, retaining in-frame beta chains. Each CDR3 protein appears once, grouped with its most common genes and DNA. This sample comprises about 580,000 distinct CDR3 sequences, more than 20% of them detected only once. 14% of the sample comes from the top ten. There are many counts of this clonotype. There is no known antigen for this receptor. Nothing much larger sits one base from this clone, and base qualities are not available. The cysteine opens and the phenylalanine closes a CDR3 of 14 amino acids. Only CDR3 DNA is held: 42 bases, read in frame from base 1. Ends trimmed: V by 0 bases, J by 4 bases; bases unmatched to a gene: 5. The germline V gene (reference sequence) specifies DFQATT as CDR1 and SNEGSKA as CDR2.

Overall results and qualifications from the work: About two months after transplant, the apparently early recovery of alphabetaT-cell counts reportedly depended on just several hundred clones that had expanded rapidly and came from non-depleted graft cells. Over subsequent months, a decline in hyperexpanded clone frequencies was noted, and after one year, T-cell counts and TCRbeta diversity were mostly ascribed to newly produced T cells. The high TCRbeta diversity at day 60 in some patients was ascribed to recipient T cells and intrathymic progenitors that had survived conditioning.

This sample's treatment or condition label indicates: allogeneic hematopoietic cell transplantation with graft depleted of TCRalphabeta T cells and CD19 B cells. Transplant recipients were children who received TCRalphabeta/CD19-depleted allogeneic hematopoietic cell grafts. This chain joins TRBV20-1 to TRBJ2-5; 7 bases in the middle match TRBD2. Specimen: PBMCs, mostly from graft donor cells, collected 360 days after TCRalphabeta/CD19-depleted stem cell transplant. This TCR came from a boy younger than two who had a stem cell transplant for acute myeloid leukemia, so the T cells may come from the graft donor. The CDR3 loop reads CSARDGLAGETQYF. The sequenced DNA is TGCAGTGCTAGAGATGGATTAGCGGGAGAGACCCAGTACTTC.